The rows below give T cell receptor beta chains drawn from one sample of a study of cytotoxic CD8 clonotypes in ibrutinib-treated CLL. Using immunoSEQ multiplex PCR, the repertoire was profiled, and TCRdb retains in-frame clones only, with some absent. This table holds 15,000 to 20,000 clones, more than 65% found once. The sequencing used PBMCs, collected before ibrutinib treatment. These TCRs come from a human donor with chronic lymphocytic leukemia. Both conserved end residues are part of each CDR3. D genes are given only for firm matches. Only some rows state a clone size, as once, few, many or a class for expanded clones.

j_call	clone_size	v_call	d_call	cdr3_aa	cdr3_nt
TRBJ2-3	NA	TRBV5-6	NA	CASSPNRDTQYF	TGTGCCAGCAGCCCGAACAGGGATACGCAGTATTTT
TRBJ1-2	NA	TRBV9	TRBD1	CASSVGPGQGISGYTF	TGTGCCAGCAGCGTAGGCCCCGGACAGGGTATCTCTGGCTACACCTTC
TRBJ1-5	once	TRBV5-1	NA	CASSLKAGISPQHF	TGCGCCAGCAGCTTAAAAGCAGGAATCAGCCCCCAGCATTTT
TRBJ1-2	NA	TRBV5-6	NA	CASAPGRGGYTF	TGTGCCAGCGCCCCGGGCCGGGGGGGCTACACCTTC
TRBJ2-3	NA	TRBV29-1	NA	CSVGRGGDTQYF	TGCAGCGTTGGCAGGGGAGGGGATACGCAGTATTTT
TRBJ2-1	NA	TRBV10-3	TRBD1	CAIKRDSAYNEQFF	TGTGCCATCAAAAGGGACAGCGCCTACAATGAGCAGTTCTTC
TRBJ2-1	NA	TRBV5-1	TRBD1	CASSLGQGISGLWRFF	TGCGCCAGCAGCTTGGGACAGGGAATATCGGGCTTATGGCGGTTCTTC
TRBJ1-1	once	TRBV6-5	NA	CASRSTQGITEAFF	TGTGCCAGCAGATCTACTCAGGGGATCACTGAAGCTTTCTTT
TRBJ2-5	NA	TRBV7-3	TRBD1	CASSTTGGEGETQYF	TGTGCCAGCAGCACGACAGGGGGCGAGGGAGAGACCCAGTACTTC
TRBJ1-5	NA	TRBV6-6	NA	CASSYSITGQPQHF	TGTGCCAGCAGTTACTCGATCACGGGTCAGCCCCAGCATTTT
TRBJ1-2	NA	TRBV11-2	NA	CASSPNVGWGYGYTF	TGTGCCAGCAGCCCGAATGTGGGGTGGGGCTATGGCTACACCTTC
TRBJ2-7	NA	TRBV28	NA	CASSLPRVPYEQYF	TGTGCCAGCAGTTTACCGCGGGTTCCTTACGAGCAGTACTTC
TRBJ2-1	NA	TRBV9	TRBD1	CASSVEEGQGQSKYKFF	TGTGCCAGCAGCGTAGAGGAGGGACAGGGGCAGTCCAAGTATAAGTTCTTC
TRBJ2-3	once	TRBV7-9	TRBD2	CASSATPRLAGSPDTQYF	TGTGCCAGCAGCGCTACACCCCGACTAGCGGGGTCCCCAGATACGCAGTATTTT
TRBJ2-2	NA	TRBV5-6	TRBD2	CASSPRGGSGELFF	TGTGCCAGCAGCCCCCGGGGGGGGTCTGGGGAGCTGTTTTTT
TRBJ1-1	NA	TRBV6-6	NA	CASRTRGHTGNTEAFF	TGTGCCAGCAGAACGCGAGGACACACAGGGAACACTGAAGCTTTCTTT
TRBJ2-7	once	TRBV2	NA	CASPIRSANSYEQYF	TGTGCCAGTCCTATTCGGTCCGCTAACTCCTACGAGCAGTACTTC
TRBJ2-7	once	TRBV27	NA	CASSSRGDRGTSYEQYF	TGTGCCAGCAGTTCTAGGGGAGATCGGGGGACCTCCTACGAGCAGTACTTC
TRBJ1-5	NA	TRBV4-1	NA	CASSQVARDNQPQHF	TGCGCCAGCAGCCAAGTTGCCAGGGACAATCAGCCCCAGCATTTT
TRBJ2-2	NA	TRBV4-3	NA	CASSQALVTGWSGELFF	TGCGCCAGCAGCCAAGCGTTGGTCACAGGGTGGTCCGGGGAGCTGTTTTTT
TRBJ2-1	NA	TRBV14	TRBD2	CASSRSGGAYNEQFF	TGTGCCAGCAGTCGTAGCGGGGGGGCCTACAATGAGCAGTTCTTC
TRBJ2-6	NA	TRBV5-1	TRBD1	CASSWTGQVTSGANVLTF	TGCGCCAGCAGCTGGACGGGACAGGTAACGTCTGGGGCCAACGTCCTGACTTTC
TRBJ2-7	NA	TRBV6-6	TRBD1	CASSARGQGKQYF	TGTGCCAGCAGTGCCCGGGGACAGGGGAAGCAGTACTTC
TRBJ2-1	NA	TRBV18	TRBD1	CASSPFQRDRVNEQFF	TGTGCCAGCTCACCTTTTCAACGGGACAGGGTTAATGAGCAGTTCTTC
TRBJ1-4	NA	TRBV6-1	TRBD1	CASTKLTGYTEKLFF	TGTGCCAGCACCAAATTGACAGGGTATACTGAAAAACTGTTTTTT
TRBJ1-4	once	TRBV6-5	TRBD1	CASSKLQGWDEKLFF	TGTGCCAGCAGTAAACTACAGGGGTGGGATGAAAAACTGTTTTTT
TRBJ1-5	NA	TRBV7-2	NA	CASSLWGVNQPQHF	TGTGCCAGCAGCTTGTGGGGGGTCAATCAGCCCCAGCATTTT
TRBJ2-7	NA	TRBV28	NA	CASSPWMEVSYEQYF	TGTGCCAGCAGTCCGTGGATGGAGGTTTCCTACGAGCAGTACTTC
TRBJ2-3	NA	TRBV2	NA	CASMWAPNTDTQYF	TGTGCCAGCATGTGGGCGCCGAACACAGATACGCAGTATTTT
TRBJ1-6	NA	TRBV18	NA	CASFNLIPGSAYSPLHF	TGTGCCAGCTTTAACTTAATACCGGGCTCAGCATATTCACCCCTCCACTTT
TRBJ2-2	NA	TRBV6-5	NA	CASSRSGELFF	TGTGCCAGCAGCCGCAGTGGGGAGCTGTTTTTT
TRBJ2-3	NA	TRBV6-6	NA	CASSGGRGLTTDTQYF	TGTGCCAGCAGTGGGGGGCGGGGGCTAACCACAGATACGCAGTATTTT
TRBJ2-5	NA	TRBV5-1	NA	CASNLVGAQETQYF	TGCGCCAGCAACCTTGTGGGGGCCCAAGAGACCCAGTACTTC
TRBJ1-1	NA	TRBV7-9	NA	CASSQENTEAFF	TGTGCCAGCAGCCAAGAGAACACTGAAGCTTTCTTT
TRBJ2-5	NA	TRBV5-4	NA	CASSLQTDAGTQYF	TGTGCCAGCAGCCTTCAGACGGACGCGGGGACCCAGTACTTC
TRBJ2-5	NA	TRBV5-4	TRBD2	CASSLAGGPRGSRETQYF	TGTGCCAGCAGTTTAGCGGGGGGGCCGCGAGGTTCTAGGGAGACCCAGTACTTC
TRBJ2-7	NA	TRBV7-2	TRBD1	CASSLMPGQGYEQYF	TGTGCCAGCAGCTTAATGCCGGGACAGGGCTACGAGCAGTACTTC
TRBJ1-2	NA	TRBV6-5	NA	CASSWGGDGYTF	TGTGCCAGCAGTTGGGGAGGGGATGGCTACACCTTC
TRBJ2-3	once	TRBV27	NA	CASSYREGLGDTQYF	TGTGCCAGCAGTTACAGGGAGGGCCTTGGGGATACGCAGTATTTT
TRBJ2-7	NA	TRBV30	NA	CAWTDRAYEQYF	TGTGCCTGGACGGACAGAGCCTACGAGCAGTACTTC